What follows are 21 T cell receptor beta chains derived from one specimen sequenced in a study of blood T cell repertoires in COVID-19 (dated by TCRdb to about 2020). The library was prepared using the immunoSEQ multiplex PCR assay. The table was pulled from immuneACCESS by TCRdb, which kept in-frame rearrangements only. Such tables lose some clones; where checked, under half of the loss comes from unresolved V genes, and the rest has no known cause. The sample yields under 300,000 clones; approximately 86% were counted once. The top ten clonotypes cover around 7.3% of the sample. The sample consisted of peripheral blood. The receptors shown here come from a woman aged 70 to 79 with active or convalescent COVID-19.

The rearrangement joins TRBV5-4 to TRBJ2-3; 7 bases fit TRBD1. The germline CDR1 and CDR2 sequences are SGHNT and YYREEE (reference sequence). This CDR3 is 17 amino acids long. V was clipped by 3 bases and J by 3 bases; unmatched bases: 13. The CDR3, as DNA: TGTGCCAGCAGCTCCCCGCCCAGGGGGATGGGGACAGATACGCAGTATTTT. Protein product: CASSSPPRGMGTDTQYF.

This chain joins TRBV19 and TRBJ1-5; no definite D call. V was cut by 7 bases and J by 0 bases, with 13 bases left in between. Germline V gene lookup returns CDR1 LNHDA and CDR2 SQIVND (reference sequence). This CDR3 has 15 amino acids. The CDR3 bases are TGTGCCAGTACCGATTGGCCAAATAGCAATCAGCCCCAGCATTTT. Translation: CASTDWPNSNQPQHF.

The chain joins TRBV7-3 to TRBJ2-1, with 8 bases that match TRBD2. The CDR3 is 13 amino acids. With V trimmed by 2 bases and J by 7 bases, 1 base remained unmatched. Germline CDR1 SGHTA, CDR2 FQGTGA. This chain's CDR3 is CASSLGLANEQFF. For the CDR3, the DNA is TGTGCCAGCAGCTTAGGACTAGCAAATGAGCAGTTCTTC. The complete variable domain, with remaining parts taken from reference TRBV7-3 and TRBJ2-1, reads GAGVSQTPSNKVTEKGKYVELRCDPISGHTALYWYRQSLGQGPEFLIYFQGTGAADDSGLPNDRFFAVRPEGSVSTLKIQRTERGDSAVYLCASSLGLANEQFFGPGTRLTVL.

The chain employs TRBV11-3 and TRBJ2-1; tentative D call: TRBD2 (5 bases). V was shortened by 3 bases and J by 4 bases, with 19 bases between the two germline ends. CDR1 and CDR2 (germline): SGHNT, YENEEA. The CDR3 spans 17 residues. The DNA of the CDR3 is TGTGCCAGCAGCTTGACGGTTTTGGGAGCAAAATACAATGAGCAGTTCTTC. Translation: CASSLTVLGAKYNEQFF.

This clone came up a few times. The chain has TRBV11-2 and TRBJ1-2; weak D call: TRBD1 (6 bases). V gave up 0 bases and J gave up 8 bases, with 16 bases separating them. Looked up from germline, CDR1 is SGHAT and CDR2 is FQNNGV. This CDR3 region has 15 residues. CDR3 amino acids: CASSLDQRKGVGYTF. The CDR3 nucleotides are TGTGCCAGCAGCTTAGATCAGAGAAAGGGGGTCGGCTACACCTTC.

This clone was seen more than once but under ten times. The same CDR3 can be traced to other DNA sequences in this sample. The chain links TRBV15 to TRBJ1-1, with a possible D match to TRBD1 (5 bases). The CDR3 has 14 amino acids. Trimming shortened V by 1 base and J by 5 bases, and 11 bases separated the two germline ends. Looked up from germline, CDR1 is LNHNV and CDR2 is YYDKDF (reference sequence). CDR3: CATSRGRGGTEAFF. CDR3 in DNA: TGTGCCACCAGCAGAGGGAGGGGAGGGACTGAAGCTTTCTTT.

The chain couples TRBV7-8 to TRBJ2-7; maybe TRBD1 (6 bases). Per the germline V gene, CDR1 is SGHVS and CDR2 is FQNEAQ. V was clipped by 1 base and J by 2 bases, with 21 bases between them. This CDR3 region has 18 residues. CDR3 residues: CASSLGLTRGRGTYEQYF. The CDR3 nucleotides read TGTGCCAGCAGCTTAGGACTGACCCGGGGCAGGGGAACCTACGAGCAGTACTTC.

Turning to this clone: The sample holds other DNA sequences that translate to the same CDR3. V is TRBV11-2 and J is TRBJ1-1, with a possible D match to TRBD1 (6 bases). Trimming cost V 2 bases and J 4 bases, with 8 bases left between them. The CDR3 has 13 residues. CDR1 is SGHAT and CDR2 is FQNNGV in the germline V gene. The CDR3 sequence: CASSLSRGTEAFF. The CDR3 DNA follows: TGTGCCAGCAGCTTAAGCAGGGGCACTGAAGCTTTCTTT.

The V and J genes are TRBV5-1 and TRBJ2-2; 7 bases are a match to TRBD2. The CDR3 sequence is 18 residues long. Germline-derived CDR1 and CDR2 are SGHRS and YFSETQ. The junction had 13 bases not matched to a gene; V was cut back by 5 bases and J by 0 bases. The CDR3 DNA is TGCGCCAGCAGGTTTCTTTCGGGGGGACTCGCGAACACCGGGGAGCTGTTTTTT. This sequence encodes CASRFLSGGLANTGELFF.

The V and J genes are TRBV29-1 and TRBJ1-3; tentative D call: TRBD1 (6 bases). Germline V gives CDR1 SQVTM, CDR2 ANQGSEA. The CDR3 length is 11 residues. The V end was cut by 3 bases, the J end by 10 bases, with 10 bases between. CDR3 bases: TGCAGCGTTGATCAGGGGATGACCATATATTTT. Its protein product is CSVDQGMTIYF.

The gene calls are TRBV9 and TRBJ2-1; 10 nucleotides align to TRBD2. CDR1 and CDR2 from the germline V gene are SGDLS and YYNGEE. V was clipped by 0 bases and J by 6 bases; unmatched bases: 3. The CDR3 is 15 residues long. The CDR3 DNA follows: TGTGCCAGCAGCGTAGGCGTAGCGGGGGGCAATGAGCAGTTCTTC. Its translation is CASSVGVAGGNEQFF.

This clone was detected only a few times. The gene calls are TRBV7-2 and TRBJ2-2; perhaps TRBD1 as D (7 bases). V was trimmed by 5 bases and J by 7 bases, leaving 20 bases between them. Germline CDR1 reads SGHTA; CDR2 reads FQGNSA. The CDR3 has 16 residues. CDR3 protein: CASSPPGRRDSGELFF. As DNA, the CDR3 is TGTGCCAGCAGCCCACCGGGACGGCGGGACAGCGGGGAGCTGTTTTTT. Full variable domain (outside the CDR3, taken from reference TRBV7-2 and TRBJ2-2): GAGVSQSPSNKVTEKGKDVELRCDPISGHTALYWYRQSLGQGLEFLIYFQGNSAPDKSGLPSDRFSAERTGGSVSTLTIQRTQQEDSAVYLCASSPPGRRDSGELFFGEGSRLTVL.

This clone was found once. The rearrangement links TRBV4-3 to TRBJ2-1; tentatively, D is TRBD1 (5 bases). The CDR3 runs 13 residues. Trimming shortened V by 0 bases and J by 6 bases, and 6 bases separated the two germline ends. The germline V gene encodes CDR1 LGHNA and CDR2 YSLEER. DNA of the CDR3: TGCGCCAGCAGCCAAGACAGGGTCAATGAGCAGTTCTTC. This encodes CASSQDRVNEQFF.

This clone appeared a single time. The chain uses TRBV27 and TRBJ1-1, with D possibly being TRBD1 (6 bases). The CDR3 is 13 residues long. V lost 3 bases, J lost 4 bases, and 9 bases lay in between. Per germline, CDR1 MNHEY and CDR2 SMNVEV (reference sequence). Here the CDR3 reads CASSLAGATEAFF. The CDR3 DNA is TGTGCCAGCAGTTTGGCAGGGGCCACTGAAGCTTTCTTT.

With regard to this clone: Other nucleotide sequences from this sample produce the same CDR3. The chain links TRBV12-3 or TRBV12-4 to TRBJ1-5; D unclear. Trimming removed 3 bases from V and 2 bases from J, with 2 bases in between. The CDR3 is 12 residues long. The chain's CDR3 is CASSFGNQPQHF. CDR3 nucleotides: TGTGCCAGCAGTTTCGGCAATCAGCCCCAGCATTTT.

V and J are TRBV10-3 and TRBJ1-6; TRBD1 aligns across 7 bases. This CDR3 spans 13 amino acids. Germline values: CDR1 ENHRY, CDR2 SYGVKD. V lost 5 bases and J lost 9; bases outside the gene matches: 4. CDR3 nucleotides: TGTGCCATCAGTACAGGGGAGCCTTCACCCCTCCACTTT. This sequence encodes CAISTGEPSPLHF.

The rearrangement links TRBV9 to TRBJ1-4; the match to TRBD1 covers 9 bases. CDR3 length equals 15 residues. J gave up 8 bases and V 3 bases, and 8 bases lay outside the gene matches. Germline-derived CDR1 and CDR2 are SGDLS and YYNGEE. CDR3 in amino acids: CASSGRTGAGEKLFF. In nucleotides, the CDR3 is TGTGCCAGCAGCGGACGGACAGGGGCCGGGGAAAAACTGTTTTTT.

The chain recombines TRBV6-1 with TRBJ2-2, with D unresolved. The CDR3 spans 12 residues. Trimming removed 6 bases from V and 9 bases from J, with 11 bases in between. CDR1 MNHNS and CDR2 SASEGT come from the germline V gene. In DNA, the CDR3 is TGTGCCAGCAGCTCAGGTCCATGGGAGCTGTTTTTT. Translating it yields CASSSGPWELFF.

This rearrangement joins TRBV7-9 to TRBJ2-7, with 8 bases fitting TRBD2. Trimming took 10 bases from V and 1 from J; bases not matched to a gene: 3. Germline assignment: CDR1 SEHNR and CDR2 FQNEAQ (reference sequence). The CDR3 is 12 residues long. In DNA form, the CDR3 reads TGTGCCACCGGGGGGGATTCCTACGAGCAGTACTTC. This codes for CATGGDSYEQYF.

The chain combines TRBV12-3 or TRBV12-4 with TRBJ1-6; possibly TRBD1 for D (6 bases). The V end lost 1 base, the J end lost 9 bases, and 7 bases lay between the germline ends. The CDR3 sequence is 13 residues long. CDR3 nucleotide sequence: TGTGCCAGCAGTTTAGACAGGGTTTCACCCCTCCACTTT. Translating gives CASSLDRVSPLHF.

V and J are TRBV7-2 and TRBJ1-4; D is unclear. From germline, CDR1 is SGHTA and CDR2 FQGNSA. The CDR3 is 13 amino acids. V gave up 5 bases and J gave up 8 bases, with 12 bases separating them. CDR3 coding DNA: TGTGCCAGCAGCCCCCAGGTAGAAGAAAAACTGTTTTTT. Protein sequence: CASSPQVEEKLFF.